These T cell receptor beta chains were read from a single sample in a study of blood T cell repertoires in COVID-19. TCRdb's copy holds only in-frame clones and misses some; the assay was immunoSEQ multiplex PCR. The data contain around 170,000 clones, under 85% of them seen just once; the ten biggest clones take up around 12%. Sequencing used PBMCs or T cells enriched from blood (not recorded which). The receptors were gathered from a man over 45 who had recovered from COVID-19. CDR3s include the opening cysteine and the closing phenylalanine or tryptophan. The D gene is left open where the match is weak. Clone size is given for some rows only: seen once, a few or many times, or a class if the clone is expanded.

j_call	clone_size	v_call	d_call	cdr3_nt	cdr3_aa
TRBJ1-1	-	TRBV3-1/TRBV3-2	TRBD1	TGTGCCAGCAGCCAGGAAACAGGGGGCACTGAAGCTTTCTTT	CASSQETGGTEAFF
TRBJ1-5	-	TRBV6-5	TRBD1	TGTGCCAGCAGTCCGGACAGGGGTCGTCAGCCCCAGCATTTT	CASSPDRGRQPQHF
TRBJ2-1	-	TRBV11-2	TRBD2	TGTGCCAGCAGCTATACTAGCGGGGGCTACTACAATGAGCAGTTCTTC	CASSYTSGGYYNEQFF
TRBJ2-7	-	TRBV28	-	TGTGCCAGCAGACTGCTGTTCTCCTACGAGCAGTACTTC	CASRLLFSYEQYF
TRBJ1-5	-	TRBV18	-	TGTGCCAGCTCACCACTCGGGACTGATCAGCCCCAGCATTTT	CASSPLGTDQPQHF
TRBJ1-2	-	TRBV12-3/TRBV12-4	-	TGTGCCAGCAGTTTATTAGCCACGGCCGGAACCTTC	CASSLLATAGTF
TRBJ1-1	once	TRBV9	-	TGTGCCAGCAGCCGAGAAGTATCGAACACTGAAGCTTTCTTT	CASSREVSNTEAFF
TRBJ1-1	-	TRBV5-1	-	TGCGCCAGCAGCTTGTCGTCAGTGAACACTGAAGCTTTCTTT	CASSLSSVNTEAFF
TRBJ1-6	-	TRBV28	TRBD1	TGTGCCAGCAGTTCAATCGGACAGGGCCATAATTCACCCCTCCACTTT	CASSSIGQGHNSPLHF
TRBJ1-1	-	TRBV3-1/TRBV3-2	-	TGTGCCAGCAGCTACACCGGGGCTGAAGCTTTCTTT	CASSYTGAEAFF
TRBJ1-4	few	TRBV7-9	-	TGTGCCAGCAGCTTAGACCCCGGAGGAGAAAAACTGTTTTTT	CASSLDPGGEKLFF
TRBJ2-1	-	TRBV6-1	TRBD2	TGTGCCAGCAGTGACCACTCCCCTAGCGGGGCTTTCCCCGGCAATGAGCAGTTCTTC	CASSDHSPSGAFPGNEQFF
TRBJ1-2	-	TRBV18	-	TGTGCCAGCTCACCACGAGACAGCCAGACTAACTATGGCTACACCTTC	CASSPRDSQTNYGYTF
TRBJ1-6	-	TRBV3-1/TRBV3-2	TRBD1	TGTGCCAGCAGCCAGACTTACAGGGGAAGCTCCTATAATTCACCCCTCCACTTT	CASSQTYRGSSYNSPLHF
TRBJ1-1	-	TRBV5-5	TRBD1	TGTGCCAGCAGCCCAAGAGGTATCGGGACAGAGGATTTGAACACTGAAGCTTTCTTT	CASSPRGIGTEDLNTEAFF
TRBJ1-2	-	TRBV28	TRBD1	TGTGCCACAGGACAGGGATTCTATGGCTACACCTTC	CATGQGFYGYTF
TRBJ1-5	-	TRBV2	TRBD1	TGTGCCAGCAGGGACAGGGTTAGCAATCAGCCCCAGCATTTT	CASRDRVSNQPQHF
TRBJ1-2	few	TRBV6-1	-	TGTGCCAGCAGTGATCCTTCCTCGGGAGGCTACACCTTC	CASSDPSSGGYTF
TRBJ2-4	-	TRBV2	-	TGTGCCAGCAGTCTTGGACAGCTAGCCAAAAACATTCAGTACTTC	CASSLGQLAKNIQYF
TRBJ1-1	once	TRBV5-1	-	TGCGCCAGCAGCCTCCGACCCCAAGGGGCGAACACTGAAGCTTTCTTT	CASSLRPQGANTEAFF
TRBJ1-6	-	TRBV7-8	TRBD1	TGTGCCAGCAGCTTCAGACAGGGAGGTTCACCCCTCCACTTT	CASSFRQGGSPLHF